Each of the 32 T cell receptor beta chains below was sequenced from the same sample in a study of post-analysis software for immune sequencing data. Findings and caveats of the study: A handful of TRBV segments were significantly more frequent in patients than in controls. TRBV5-6, TRBV5-1 and TRBV20-1 were among these segments.

Each TCR beta cDNA library carried unique molecular identifiers. TCRdb fed the PCR reads into MiXCR, producing one record per CDR3 protein. Of about 460,000 distinct CDR3 sequences detected, under 55% appear once; the ten largest clones hold about an eighth. Their antigens are not known. The sample was blood. The receptors derive from a girl aged 5-17 years with multiple sclerosis.

The V and J genes are TRBV6-6 and TRBJ2-7, with D perhaps TRBD1 or TRBD2 (5 bases each). CDR3 size: 13 residues. Trimming removed 7 bases at V and 4 bases at J, with 14 bases between. Germline V lookup: CDR1 MNHNY, CDR2 SVGAGI (reference sequence). The CDR3 here is CASNWGPEYEQYF. Written as DNA, the CDR3 is TGTGCCAGCAACTGGGGACCGGAATACGAGCAGTACTTC.

V usage is TRBV7-9 and J usage is TRBJ2-4; D is unresolved. Trimming pared 4 bases from V and 13 bases from J, leaving 11 bases between. CDR1 and CDR2 from the germline V gene are SEHNR and FQNEAQ (reference sequence). This CDR3 has 11 amino acids. CDR3 in amino acids: CASSSAEEQYF. CDR3 DNA sequence: TGTGCCAGCAGCTCCGCCGAGGAGCAGTACTTC.

This clonotype was seen more than once but under ten times. The V and J genes are TRBV4-1 and TRBJ2-7, with D tentatively TRBD2 (5 bases). This CDR3 spans 16 amino acids. The V and J ends lost 3 bases and 0 bases respectively, with 15 bases between them. CDR1 is MGHRA, CDR2 YSYEKL, per germline. Written as DNA, the CDR3 is TGCGCCAGCAGCCACCCTATGTCGGGGAACTCCTACGAGCAGTACTTC. It is translated as CASSHPMSGNSYEQYF.

V and J are TRBV4-2 and TRBJ1-1; D uncertain. The CDR3 totals 14 residues. Trimming removed 2 bases at V and 3 bases at J, with 10 bases between. Germline CDR1 and CDR2: LGHNA and YNFKEQ. The CDR3 bases are TGTGCCAGCAGCCAAACCCGGGAGGACACTGAAGCTTTCTTT. It specifies CASSQTREDTEAFF.

V gene TRBV7-9 combines with J gene TRBJ2-1, with a weak D call TRBD1 (6 bases). The CDR3 is 14 amino acids. The germline V gene encodes CDR1 SEHNR and CDR2 FQNEAQ (reference sequence). V lost 5 bases and J lost 6, with 14 bases in between. DNA for the CDR3: TGTGCCAGCAGCACCCCAGGGGTGAGCAATGAGCAGTTCTTC. Its protein product is CASSTPGVSNEQFF.

In this sample, this clonotype turned up a few times. The chain joins TRBV6-6 to TRBJ1-1; no reliable D call. This CDR3 is built from 13 residues. CDR1 is MNHNY, CDR2 SVGAGI, per germline (reference sequence). The germline V and J ends were trimmed by 7 bases and 1 base, with 10 bases remaining between them. The DNA for the CDR3 is TGTGCCAGCACCCAGACTGGGAACACTGAAGCTTTCTTT. Translation: CASTQTGNTEAFF.

This clonotype was detected many times. The genes are TRBV9 and TRBJ2-7; tentative D call: TRBD1 (5 bases). The germline V gene encodes CDR1 SGDLS and CDR2 YYNGEE. The CDR3 extends over 14 amino acids. Trimming pared 0 bases from V and 2 bases from J, leaving 9 bases between. Here the CDR3 reads CASSVAQGAYEQYF. DNA for the CDR3: TGTGCCAGCAGCGTAGCCCAGGGTGCCTACGAGCAGTACTTC.

This clonotype was counted between two and nine times. The chain uses TRBV20-1 and TRBJ2-1; 7 bases are a match to TRBD2. Trimming removed 5 bases from V and 0 bases from J; junction bases left unmatched: 13. Germline V gives CDR1 DFQATT, CDR2 SNEGSKA (reference sequence). The CDR3 length is 17 residues. The CDR3 sequence is CSAARDYRIGSYNEQFF. The CDR3 DNA sequence: TGCAGTGCTGCCCGGGACTACCGCATAGGCTCCTACAATGAGCAGTTCTTC.

The V and J genes are TRBV12-3 or TRBV12-4 and TRBJ2-1; TRBD2 matches at 9 bases. This CDR3 is 15 amino acids long. The V and J ends lost 3 bases and 5 bases, in that order; junction bases with no gene match: 5. Here the CDR3 reads CASSLMLAGNNEQFF. The DNA for the CDR3 is TGTGCCAGCAGTTTGATGCTAGCGGGAAACAATGAGCAGTTCTTC.

Only one count was recorded for this clonotype. The V call is TRBV12-5, the J call TRBJ2-5, with D perhaps matching TRBD2 (6 bases). The tail of the sequence fits TRBJ2-7 better, so the J call may be wrong. The germline CDR1 and CDR2 sequences are LGHNT and FRNRAP. CDR3 length: 12 residues. The chain's CDR3 is CASSGSLSEQYF. For the CDR3, the DNA is TGTGCTAGCAGCGGGTCCCTTTCCGAGCAGTACTTC.

The rearrangement uses TRBV29-1 and TRBJ2-1; a weak D match, TRBD2 (5 bases). CDR3 length equals 13 residues. The germline CDR1 and CDR2 sequences are SQVTM and ANQGSEA. V was shortened by 6 bases and J by 0 bases, with 9 bases between the two germline ends. Here the CDR3 DNA reads TGCAGCGTAGGCGGGTTCTCCTACAATGAGCAGTTCTTC. This encodes CSVGGFSYNEQFF.

V gene TRBV29-1 combines with J gene TRBJ1-2, with no clear D. Germline V gene data show CDR1 as SQVTM and CDR2 as ANQGSEA. The CDR3 is 8 residues long. Deletions cut 3 bases from V and 9 bases from J, with 2 bases between. This chain's CDR3 is CSVESYTF. As DNA, the CDR3 is TGCAGCGTTGAGAGCTACACCTTC.

The chain joins TRBV5-1 to TRBJ1-2; D call uncertain. Deletions cut 3 bases from V and 2 bases from J, with 11 bases between. Germline loops: CDR1 SGHRS, CDR2 YFSETQ. This CDR3 is built from 14 residues. CDR3 nucleotide sequence: TGCGCCAGCAGCTGGGAGCAGACCAACTATGGCTACACCTTC. Amino acid sequence: CASSWEQTNYGYTF.

This chain uses TRBV20-1 with TRBJ2-7; 8 positions agree with TRBD1. CDR3 size: 14 residues. V gave up 6 bases and J gave up 0 bases; unmatched junction bases: 7. Germline V gives CDR1 DFQATT, CDR2 SNEGSKA (reference sequence). The DNA for the CDR3 is TGCAGTGCCACAGGGGGTATAAGCTCCTACGAGCAGTACTTC. This sequence encodes CSATGGISSYEQYF.

This clonotype has just a few counts. The V gene is TRBV15, the J gene TRBJ2-7; D perhaps matches TRBD2 (7 bases). Between the trimmed V and J ends, which lost 5 bases and 3 bases, there was a span of 11 bases. The CDR3 covers 13 residues. The germline gives CDR1 LNHNV, CDR2 YYDKDF (reference sequence). CDR3 residues: CATSRGDNYEQYF. DNA for the CDR3: TGTGCCACCAGCCGGGGGGACAACTACGAGCAGTACTTC.

The gene calls are TRBV20-1 and TRBJ2-1, with D perhaps being TRBD1 or TRBD2 (6 bases each). This CDR3 has 13 amino acids. Germline V lookup: CDR1 DFQATT, CDR2 SNEGSKA (reference sequence). The V and J ends lost 5 bases and 5 bases respectively, with 13 bases between them. CDR3 sequence reads: CSARRGIDNEQFF. In DNA form, the CDR3 reads TGCAGTGCTCGGAGGGGGATTGACAATGAGCAGTTCTTC.

This clonotype has only a few counts. The chain joins TRBV10-3 to TRBJ2-1; no firm D call. Germline lookup yields CDR1 ENHRY and CDR2 SYGVKD. The CDR3 runs 14 residues. V was cut by 0 bases and J by 2 bases, with 5 bases left in between. DNA of the CDR3: TGTGCCATCAGTGAGTCGGCTACCTACAATGAGCAGTTCTTC. Translated: CAISESATYNEQFF.

This chain links TRBV20-1 with TRBJ2-7; D is undetermined. Germline V gene sequence: CDR1 DFQATT, CDR2 SNEGSKA (reference sequence). The CDR3 sequence is 14 residues long. With 6 bases removed from V and 1 base from J, the gap between germline ends came to 16 bases. CDR3 sequence reads: CSATGRKNSYEQYF. CDR3 in DNA: TGCAGTGCGACCGGACGGAAGAATTCCTACGAGCAGTACTTC.

This clonotype was picked up a small number of times. J is TRBJ2-3 and V is TRBV9; D is unresolved. CDR1 and CDR2 from the germline V gene are SGDLS and YYNGEE. CDR3 length: 12 residues. The V gene lost 4 bases and the J gene lost 9 bases, with 12 bases spanning the gap. The chain's CDR3 is CASSPSVWTQYF. In DNA, the CDR3 is TGTGCCAGCAGCCCCTCTGTGTGGACGCAGTATTTT. Full variable domain (rest looked up from reference TRBV9 and TRBJ2-3): DSGVTQTPKHLITATGQRVTLRCSPRSGDLSVYWYQQSLDQGLQFLIQYYNGEERAKGNILERFSAQQFPDLHSELNLSSLELGDSALYFCASSPSVWTQYFGPGTRLTVL.

On this clonotype itself: Germline and junction disagree at one end, which may indicate a read error. The V and J genes are TRBV12-3 or TRBV12-4 and TRBJ2-3, with a possible D match to TRBD2 (6 bases). The CDR3 runs to 17 residues. This chain's CDR3 is CASSFWEWRSGTDTQYF. In DNA form, the CDR3 reads TGTGCTAGCAGTTTCTGGGAGTGGCGAAGCGGGACAGATACGCAGTATTTT.

The V gene is TRBV20-1, the J gene TRBJ2-1, with 7 bases fitting TRBD2. J lost 2 bases, V lost 4 bases, and 5 bases had no gene match. The CDR3 extends over 14 amino acids. CDR1 and CDR2 (germline): DFQATT, SNEGSKA (reference sequence). DNA for the CDR3: TGCAGTGCTATATCTAGCGGTGCCTACAATGAGCAGTTCTTC. This sequence encodes CSAISSGAYNEQFF.

The rearrangement uses TRBV3-1 and TRBJ2-1; TRBD2 is a possible D gene (5 bases). CDR3 size: 12 residues. CDR1 is LGHDT and CDR2 is YNNKEL in the germline V gene (reference sequence). V lost 7 bases and J 4 bases, leaving 8 bases between the germline ends. DNA for the CDR3: TGTGCCAGCAACGGGGAATACAATGAGCAGTTCTTC. It translates to CASNGEYNEQFF.

This clonotype has a single count. This chain joins TRBV4-1 and TRBJ2-1; the D call may be TRBD1 or TRBD2 (6 bases each). There are 18 residues in the CDR3. The V gene lost 2 bases and the J gene lost 3 bases, with 20 bases spanning the gap. CDR1 and CDR2 from the germline V gene are MGHRA and YSYEKL. CDR3 region: CASSQRWGQEGYYNEQFF. The CDR3 DNA reads as TGCGCCAGCAGCCAAAGATGGGGGCAGGAGGGTTACTACAATGAGCAGTTCTTC.

The chain recombines TRBV5-1 with TRBJ2-5; 7 bases map to TRBD1. V gave up 2 bases and J gave up 4 bases; unmatched junction bases: 5. This CDR3 has 14 residues. Germline CDR1 and CDR2: SGHRS and YFSETQ. DNA of the CDR3: TGCGCCAGCAGCTTAGGACAGGCCCCAGAGACCCAGTACTTC. Amino acids: CASSLGQAPETQYF.

This clonotype was detected only once. The chain combines TRBV5-1 with TRBJ2-5, with a tentative D call TRBD1 (6 bases). This CDR3 spans 17 amino acids. Germline V CDR1 and CDR2: SGHRS, YFSETQ. Trimming left V 4 bases short and J 1 base short, with 20 bases between. CDR3 residues: CASSEGRVGRGQETQYF. The CDR3 DNA is TGCGCCAGCAGCGAGGGCAGAGTCGGCAGGGGCCAAGAGACCCAGTACTTC.

The chain links TRBV4-1 to TRBJ2-5, with unresolved D. Germline V gives CDR1 MGHRA, CDR2 YSYEKL. CDR3 length equals 16 residues. Trimming pared 4 bases from V and 4 bases from J, leaving 19 bases between. The CDR3 DNA reads as TGCGCCAGCAGCCCCTATCCTGTAGGAGATGGAGAGACCCAGTACTTC. As protein: CASSPYPVGDGETQYF.

J is TRBJ1-1 and V is TRBV19, with D uncertain. The germline V and J ends were trimmed by 3 bases and 0 bases, with 8 bases remaining between them. Germline CDR1 is LNHDA and CDR2 is SQIVND (reference sequence). The length of the CDR3 is 14 residues. CDR3: CASSISGVNTEAFF. For the CDR3, the DNA is TGTGCCAGTAGTATTTCCGGGGTGAACACTGAAGCTTTCTTT.

The chain uses TRBV28 and TRBJ2-7, with TRBD2 matching over 10 bases. J gave up 1 base and V 5 bases, and 5 bases lay outside the gene matches. Germline V gene lookup returns CDR1 MDHEN and CDR2 SYDVKM. This CDR3 has 15 residues. The CDR3: CASSPPSGGSYEQYF. CDR3 bases: TGTGCCAGCAGTCCCCCTAGCGGGGGTTCCTACGAGCAGTACTTC.

This chain links TRBV7-9 with TRBJ2-3; the D gene is possibly TRBD1 (5 bases). V was shortened by 7 bases and J by 2 bases, with 13 bases between the two germline ends. Per germline, CDR1 SEHNR and CDR2 FQNEAQ (reference sequence). The CDR3 length is 14 residues. CDR3 sequence (DNA): TGTGCCAGCACCATGGCAGGGAACACAGATACGCAGTATTTT. This codes for CASTMAGNTDTQYF.

The J gene is TRBJ2-3, the V gene TRBV4-3, with D uncertain. V was pared by 1 base and J by 4 bases, with 9 bases between. The CDR3 is 14 residues long. Germline V CDR1 and CDR2: LGHNA, YSLEER. The CDR3: CASSQAVGPDTQYF. CDR3 DNA: TGCGCCAGCAGCCAAGCAGTGGGCCCAGATACGCAGTATTTT.

Many counts were recorded for this clonotype. The chain joins TRBV4-1 to TRBJ2-7, with 7 bases that match TRBD1. Looked up from germline, CDR1 is MGHRA and CDR2 is YSYEKL. V trimming: 3 bases; J trimming: 7 bases; junction bases outside the gene matches: 6. The CDR3 extends over 13 amino acids. CDR3 in amino acids: CASSQITGVEQYF. CDR3 coding DNA: TGCGCCAGCAGCCAGATTACAGGGGTGGAGCAGTACTTC.

This clonotype was counted between two and nine times. The chain has TRBV2 and TRBJ2-7; TRBD2 might be the D (5 bases). Germline loops: CDR1 SNHLY, CDR2 FYNNEI. This CDR3 comprises 13 residues. Between the trimmed V and J ends, which lost 6 bases and 2 bases, there was a span of 11 bases. This CDR3 reads CASRPDGAYEQYF. Written as DNA, the CDR3 is TGTGCCAGCAGGCCGGACGGGGCCTACGAGCAGTACTTC.